This T cell receptor (beta chain) was captured in a study of blood T cell repertoires in COVID-19. Study-level information: COVID-19 samples, acute and convalescent, were from the United States, Italy and Spain. PBMCs, B-cell-depleted T cells, or T cells were the source of the cDNA or gDNA that made up the material.

In the original analysis: Nucleated cell counts were estimated from reference gene primer amplification. Sequencing used immunoSEQ multiplex PCR; TCRdb keeps in-frame clones, though not all of them. V and J calls and clone size are given by that table; D and trimming were obtained from the DNA. The sample lists fewer than 350,000 clones, about 88% occurring once. Participants came from roughly 23 US areas, aged about 18 to 90 years. The sequence was obtained from a woman aged 55-69 years in a cohort exposed to, infected with or recovered from COVID-19 (not recorded which). The sequenced sample was PBMCs or T cells enriched from blood (not recorded which).

The CDR3 here is CATSSSRLTGELFF. The CDR3 nucleotides read TGTGCCACCAGTTCCTCTAGACTCACCGGGGAGCTGTTTTTT. The chain has TRBV24-1 and TRBJ2-2; D not resolved. Trimming took off 6 bases at V and 4 bases at J, with 11 bases between the two ends. Germline loops: CDR1 KGHDR, CDR2 SFDVKD. The length of the CDR3 is 14 residues.